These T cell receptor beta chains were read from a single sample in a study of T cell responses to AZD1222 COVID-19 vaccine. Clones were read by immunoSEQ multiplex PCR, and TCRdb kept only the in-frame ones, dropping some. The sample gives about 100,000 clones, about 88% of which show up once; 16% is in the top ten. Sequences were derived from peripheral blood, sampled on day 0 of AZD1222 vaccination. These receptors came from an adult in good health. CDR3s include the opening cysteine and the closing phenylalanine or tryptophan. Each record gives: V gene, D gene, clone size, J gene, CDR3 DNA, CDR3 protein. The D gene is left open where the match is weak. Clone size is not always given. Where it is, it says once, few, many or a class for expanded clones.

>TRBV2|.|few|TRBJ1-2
TGTGCCAGCAGCTCGCTACTAGCTCAGGGGCGCGGTGGCTACACCTTC
CASSSLLAQGRGGYTF
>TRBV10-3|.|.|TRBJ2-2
TGTGCCATCCGCTTCAACCCCGGTGGAGGGACCGGGGAGCTGTTTTTT
CAIRFNPGGGTGELFF
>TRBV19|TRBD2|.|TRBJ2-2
TGTGCCAGTAGTCCTTGGACTAGCGGGGGGACCGGGGAGCTGTTTTTT
CASSPWTSGGTGELFF
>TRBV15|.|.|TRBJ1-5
TGTGCCACCAGCAGAGAGTTGGTTAGCAATCAGCCCCAGCATTTT
CATSRELVSNQPQHF
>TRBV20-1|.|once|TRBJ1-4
TGCAGTGCTAGTCCGTTTTGGGCGACTCATGAAAAACTGTTTTTT
CSASPFWATHEKLFF
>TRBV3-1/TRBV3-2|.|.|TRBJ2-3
TGTGCCAGCAGCCCAGGGGTAGGACGCTGGGTGGATACGCAGTATTTT
CASSPGVGRWVDTQYF
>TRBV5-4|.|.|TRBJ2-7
TGTGCCAGCAGCCAGGGTGGCGCGGGATACGAGCAGTACTTC
CASSQGGAGYEQYF
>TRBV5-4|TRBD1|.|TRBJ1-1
TGTGCCAGCAGCCCGATCCGGACAGGCTCTGAAGCTTTCTTT
CASSPIRTGSEAFF
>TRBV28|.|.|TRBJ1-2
TGTGCCAGCAGTTTAAATGGGGCAGGGGAGGGCTATGGCTACACCTTC
CASSLNGAGEGYGYTF
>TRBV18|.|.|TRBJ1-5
TGTGCCAGCTCACCACCCGGCAGCAATCAGCCCCAGCATTTT
CASSPPGSNQPQHF
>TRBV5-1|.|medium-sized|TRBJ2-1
TGCGCCAGCAGCTTAAATACCAATAATGAGCAGTTCTTC
CASSLNTNNEQFF
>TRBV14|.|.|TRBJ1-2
TGTGCCAGCAGTCCGGACAGCTCCTATGGCTACACCTTC
CASSPDSSYGYTF
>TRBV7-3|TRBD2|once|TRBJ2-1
TGTGCCAGCAGCTCCTTACCTAGCGGAGTAAATGAGCAGTTCTTC
CASSSLPSGVNEQFF
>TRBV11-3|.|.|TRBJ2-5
TGTGCCAGCAGCCCCCCGAGTGGTTGGTCATTGGGAGAGACCCAGTACTTC
CASSPPSGWSLGETQYF
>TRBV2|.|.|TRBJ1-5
TGTGCCAGCAATGATCAGCCAAATCAGCCCCAGCATTTT
CASNDQPNQPQHF
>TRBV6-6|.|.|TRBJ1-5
TGTGCCAGCAGTCCCGGGCCCCAAGGGCAGCCCCAGCATTTT
CASSPGPQGQPQHF
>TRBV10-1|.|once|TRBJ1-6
TGCGCCAGCAGTGGTACCCTCCACTTT
CASSGTLHF
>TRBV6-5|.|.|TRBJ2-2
TGTGCCTCGGAGGAGTGGGGGCTCAGGGGGGAGCTGTTTTTT
CASEEWGLRGELFF
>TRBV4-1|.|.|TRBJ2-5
TGCGCCAGCAGCTCCCACGGGTTGGAGACCCAGTACTTC
CASSSHGLETQYF
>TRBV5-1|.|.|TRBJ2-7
TGCGCCAGCAGCTGGGGCCCCGGGGGGCGCGGCTACGAGCAGTACTTC
CASSWGPGGRGYEQYF
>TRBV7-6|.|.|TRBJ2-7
TGTGCCAGCAGCTTAGAGGCCGAGCCGGTCTACGAGCAGTACTTC
CASSLEAEPVYEQYF
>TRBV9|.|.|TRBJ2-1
TGTGCCAGCAGTCGGGCGGATAAGTACAATGAGCAGTTCTTC
CASSRADKYNEQFF
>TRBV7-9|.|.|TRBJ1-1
TGTGCCAGCAGCTTAAAGGAGGGCACTGAAGCTTTCTTT
CASSLKEGTEAFF
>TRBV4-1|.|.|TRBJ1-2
TGCGCCAGCAGCCAATTCGGAGCCACTTCTAACTATGGCTACACCTTC
CASSQFGATSNYGYTF
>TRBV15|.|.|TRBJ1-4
TGTGCCACCAGCGGACAAGTTAATGAAAAACTGTTTTTT
CATSGQVNEKLFF
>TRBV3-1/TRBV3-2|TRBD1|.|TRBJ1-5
TGTGCCAGCAGCCAAGGACCCGGGACAGGCAATCAGCCCCAGCATTTT
CASSQGPGTGNQPQHF
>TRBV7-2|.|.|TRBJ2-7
TGTGCCAGCAGCTTAATTGCAGGGGGGGCCTACGAGCAGTACTTC
CASSLIAGGAYEQYF
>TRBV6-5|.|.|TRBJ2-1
TGTGCCAGTAGACAGAACAATGAGCAGTTCTTC
CASRQNNEQFF
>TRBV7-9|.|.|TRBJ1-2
TGTGCCAGCAGCCCACAGGGAGGAGGCTACACCTTC
CASSPQGGGYTF
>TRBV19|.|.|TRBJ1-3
TGTGCCAGTATCCGGACAGTTTCCGGAAACACCATATATTTT
CASIRTVSGNTIYF
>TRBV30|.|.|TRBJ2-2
TGTGCCTGGACAGGGGCGAACACCGGGGAGCTGTTTTTT
CAWTGANTGELFF
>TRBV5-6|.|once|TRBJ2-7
TGTGCCAGCAGCTTGGTGCAGGGGGGTTCCTACGAGCAGTACTTC
CASSLVQGGSYEQYF
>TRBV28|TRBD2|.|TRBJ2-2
TGTGCCAGCAGTGTCGGACTAGCGGGAAACGGGGAGCTGTTTTTT
CASSVGLAGNGELFF
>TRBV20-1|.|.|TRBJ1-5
TGCAGTGCTAGTTTCGGAGTCGGCAGTCAGCCCCAGCATTTT
CSASFGVGSQPQHF
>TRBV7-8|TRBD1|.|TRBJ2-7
TGTGCCAGCAGCCCGACAGGGGCGCAGCTCTACGAGCAGTACTTC
CASSPTGAQLYEQYF
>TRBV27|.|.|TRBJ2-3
TGTGCCAGCAGTTTATATGATACGCAGTATTTT
CASSLYDTQYF
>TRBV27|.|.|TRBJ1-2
TGTGCCAGCAGCCCTTCCATGTCGCTTGGCTACACCTTC
CASSPSMSLGYTF
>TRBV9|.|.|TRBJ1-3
TGTGCCAGCAGCCCTGAGGCTTACTCTGGAAACACCATATATTTT
CASSPEAYSGNTIYF
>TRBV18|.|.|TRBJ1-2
TGTGCCAGCTCAGGGGGGCGCGGCTATGGCTACACCTTC
CASSGGRGYGYTF
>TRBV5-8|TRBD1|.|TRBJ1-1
TGTGCCAGCAGCTTGAACAGGGGGACTGAAGCTTTCTTT
CASSLNRGTEAFF
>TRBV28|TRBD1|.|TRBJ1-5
TGTGCCAGCAGTCCACGGACAGGGTGGGAGCCCCAGCATTTT
CASSPRTGWEPQHF
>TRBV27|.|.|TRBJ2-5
TGTGCCAGCAGTTCCCGACAGTACCAAGAGACCCAGTACTTC
CASSSRQYQETQYF
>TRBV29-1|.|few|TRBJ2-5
TGCAGCGTTGGGGGACACGAAGAGACCCAGTACTTC
CSVGGHEETQYF
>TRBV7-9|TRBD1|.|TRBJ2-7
TGTGCCAGCAGCTACCCGGGACAGGGTGTCTACGAGCAGTACTTC
CASSYPGQGVYEQYF
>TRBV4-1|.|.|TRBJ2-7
TGCGCCAGCAGCCAAGGAAGCAGCTTTTACGAGCAGTACTTC
CASSQGSSFYEQYF